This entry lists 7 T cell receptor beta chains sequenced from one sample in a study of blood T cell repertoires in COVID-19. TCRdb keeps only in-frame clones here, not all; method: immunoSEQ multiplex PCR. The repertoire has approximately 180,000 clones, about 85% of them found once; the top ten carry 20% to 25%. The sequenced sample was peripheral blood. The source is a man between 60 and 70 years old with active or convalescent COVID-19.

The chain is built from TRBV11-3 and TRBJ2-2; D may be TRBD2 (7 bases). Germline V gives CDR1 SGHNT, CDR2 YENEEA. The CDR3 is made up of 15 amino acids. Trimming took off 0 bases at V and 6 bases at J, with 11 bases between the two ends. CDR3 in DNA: TGTGCCAGCAGCTTAGAAGGGGGGGTAGCCGGGGAGCTGTTTTTT. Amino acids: CASSLEGGVAGELFF.

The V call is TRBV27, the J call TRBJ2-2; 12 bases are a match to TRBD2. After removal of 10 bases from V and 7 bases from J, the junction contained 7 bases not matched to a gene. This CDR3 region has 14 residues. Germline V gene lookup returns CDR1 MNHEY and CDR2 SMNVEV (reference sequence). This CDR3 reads CATRLAGAGGELFF. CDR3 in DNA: TGTGCCACTAGACTAGCGGGGGCGGGCGGGGAGCTGTTTTTT.

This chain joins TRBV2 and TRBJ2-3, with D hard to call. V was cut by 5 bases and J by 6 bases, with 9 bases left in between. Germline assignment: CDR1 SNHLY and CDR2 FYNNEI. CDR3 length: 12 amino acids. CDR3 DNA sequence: TGTGCCAGCAGTCCGAGTGCGGATACGCAGTATTTT. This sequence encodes CASSPSADTQYF.

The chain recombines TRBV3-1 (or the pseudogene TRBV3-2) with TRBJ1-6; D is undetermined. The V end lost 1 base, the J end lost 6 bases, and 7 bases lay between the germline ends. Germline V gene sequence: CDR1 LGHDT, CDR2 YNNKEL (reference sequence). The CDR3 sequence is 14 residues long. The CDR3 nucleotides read TGTGCCAGCAGCCAAGGGAGGGCTAATTCACCCCTCCACTTT. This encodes CASSQGRANSPLHF.

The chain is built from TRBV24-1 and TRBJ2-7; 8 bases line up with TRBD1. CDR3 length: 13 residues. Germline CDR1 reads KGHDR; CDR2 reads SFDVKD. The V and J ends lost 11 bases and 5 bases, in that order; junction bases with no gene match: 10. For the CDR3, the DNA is TGTGCCAACCAGGGGGCGCGTTCCCACGAGCAGTACTTC. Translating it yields CANQGARSHEQYF.

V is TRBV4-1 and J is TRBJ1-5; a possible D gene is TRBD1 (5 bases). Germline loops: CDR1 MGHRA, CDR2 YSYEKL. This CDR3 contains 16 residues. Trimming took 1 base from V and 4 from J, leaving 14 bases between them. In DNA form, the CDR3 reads TGCGCCAGCAGCCAAGCGGGGGGAACGAAAAATCAGCCCCAGCATTTT. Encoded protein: CASSQAGGTKNQPQHF.

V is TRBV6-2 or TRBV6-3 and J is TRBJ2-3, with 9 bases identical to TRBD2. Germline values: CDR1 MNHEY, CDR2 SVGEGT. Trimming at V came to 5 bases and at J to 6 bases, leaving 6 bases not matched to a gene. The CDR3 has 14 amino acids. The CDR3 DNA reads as TGTGCCAGCAGTAGCGGGGGGTCGCAGGATACGCAGTATTTT. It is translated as CASSSGGSQDTQYF.